This TCR beta chain was captured in a study of T cells in women clearing cervical HPV infection. Overall study: Controls gave blood once infection was undetectable; cases at lesion identification. Cases' blood sampling followed lesion detection by median around 160 days (90 to 200). Regarding the study as a whole: It is unknown whether associations predate infection; no effector/memory or HPV-specific sorting.

Germline V gene sequence: CDR1 SGHNT, CDR2 YENEEA. V was trimmed by 5 bases and J by 3 bases, leaving 17 bases between them. The CDR3 consists of 15 residues. The repertoire was sequenced with immunoSEQ multiplex PCR; TCRdb's copy has only in-frame clones and lacks some. Recorded here are 45,000 to 50,000 clones; the top ten clones represent less than 40%. A remark on this clone: Antigen specificity is unknown. The read falls 3 residues short of the CDR3 end, and the missing part is taken from the germline J gene.

The sequenced sample was blood buffy coat. The chain has TRBV11-3 and TRBJ2-7; TRBD1 might be the D (5 bases). The sequence was obtained from a woman aged 18 to 75 with a cervical HPV16 infection that either progressed to CIN3+ or cleared (not recorded which). CDR3 protein: CASSPGPPQGYEQYF. The CDR3 bases that were read are TGTGCCAGCAGCCCCGGGCCCCCTCAGGGCTACGAG.